The rows below give T cell receptor beta chains drawn from one sample of a study of control samples from healthy donors and cancer patients. Clones were sequenced by immunoSEQ multiplex PCR, and TCRdb holds only the in-frame ones, with some missing. The sample consists of 150,000 or so clones, 80% to 90% of them appearing once. The sample comprised blood. All receptors derive from a young man in good health. CDR3s include the opening cysteine and the closing phenylalanine or tryptophan. The D gene is left open where the match is weak. Clone size, where shown, is once, few, many, or a class for clones that have expanded.

TRBV5-1 NA NA CASSLTATNYGYTF
TRBV4-2 NA NA CASSQESRSEQETQYF
TRBV5-8 TRBD1 NA CASSFGTGGAFEAFF
TRBV5-1 NA NA CASSLGIANQPQHF
TRBV7-2 NA once CASSPGRDYEQYF
TRBV5-4 TRBD2 NA CASSLGGLAGVTDTQYF
TRBV9 NA NA CASSVVGREGEAFF
TRBV20-1 TRBD2 NA CSASSSQRGDSDTQYF
TRBV7-6 TRBD1 NA CASSQYGQGLAYEQYF
TRBV11-2 NA few CASSLVVGGMPEQYF
TRBV7-2 NA NA CASSLGLGTQYF
TRBV6-1 NA few CASSVTVFSSGANVLTF
TRBV27 NA NA CASSFPSGKGYF
TRBV7-9 NA NA CASSSATNEKLFF
TRBV5-1 TRBD2 NA CASTLGGGSAEQFF
TRBV2 TRBD1 NA CASSGQGLKNEKLFF
TRBV9 NA NA CASSVDPFGQGMGEQYF
TRBV27 NA NA CASSPWAANNEQFF
TRBV4-2 TRBD1 NA CASRKEGQGAYEQYF
TRBV12-3/TRBV12-4 NA NA CASSLSLDYGYTF
TRBV15 TRBD2 NA CATSLLAGSYNEQFF
TRBV14 NA NA CASSRGGGQFF
TRBV30 TRBD1 NA CAWSAGQGKDTQYF
TRBV12-2 NA NA CASRVPGSPRVTDTQYF
TRBV6-5 NA NA CASRSKETQYF
TRBV11-2 NA NA CASSLARSNGELFF
TRBV4-1 NA NA CASSYGQTGELFF
TRBV27 NA NA CASRGAHTEAFF
TRBV19 TRBD1 NA CASMGTGTAKYF
TRBV3-1/TRBV3-2 NA few CASLGGDETQYF
TRBV11-3 TRBD2 NA CASSYSGRRAADTQYF
TRBV4-2 TRBD2 NA CASSQDRLATRTDTQYF
TRBV5-1 NA NA CASSPQQFILGGQETQYF
TRBV5-4 NA NA CASSQAPSRPDTQYF
TRBV7-2 NA NA CASSLAYRVAGQETQYF
TRBV6-5 NA NA CASSRRTAPQAFF
TRBV19 TRBD1 NA CASSRGGQGIYEQYF
TRBV5-6 NA once CASSLATSGAKNIQYF
TRBV15 NA NA CATSRDLSGLVYEQYF
TRBV7-9 NA once CASSPRDPRDGNTIYF
TRBV6-5 TRBD1 NA CASTQTQGAPYEQYF
TRBV7-9 TRBD2 NA CASSFGGDYDTQYF
TRBV24-1 NA NA CATSDSESEQYF
TRBV27 NA NA CASSLGGAGTEAFF
TRBV5-1 TRBD2 NA CASSLRSGGSSYEQYF
TRBV3-1/TRBV3-2 NA NA CASGTADYGYTF
TRBV10-3 NA NA CAITPGGNSPLHF
TRBV12-3/TRBV12-4 NA once CASVFTNGESYTF
TRBV7-2 TRBD1 NA CASSPGTGRNEQFF
TRBV3-1/TRBV3-2 TRBD1 NA CASSQEGTGGEKLFF
TRBV19 NA NA CASSMGGGGIQETQYF
TRBV6-2/TRBV6-3 NA NA CASSLGGNTDTQYF
TRBV14 NA NA CASSRYAGTEAFF
TRBV20-1 NA NA CSAPPGDTQYF
TRBV18 TRBD1 NA CASSPQGARSEQYF